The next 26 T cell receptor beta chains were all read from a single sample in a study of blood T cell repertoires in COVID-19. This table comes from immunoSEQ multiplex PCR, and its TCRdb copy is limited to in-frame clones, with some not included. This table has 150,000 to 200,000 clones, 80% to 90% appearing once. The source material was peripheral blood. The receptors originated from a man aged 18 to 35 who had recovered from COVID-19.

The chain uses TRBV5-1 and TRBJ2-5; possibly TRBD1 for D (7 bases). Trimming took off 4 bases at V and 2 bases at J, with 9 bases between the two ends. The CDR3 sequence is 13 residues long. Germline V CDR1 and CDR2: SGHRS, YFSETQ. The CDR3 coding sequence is TGCGCCAGCAGCGCAGGGGGGCAAGAGACCCAGTACTTC. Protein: CASSAGGQETQYF.

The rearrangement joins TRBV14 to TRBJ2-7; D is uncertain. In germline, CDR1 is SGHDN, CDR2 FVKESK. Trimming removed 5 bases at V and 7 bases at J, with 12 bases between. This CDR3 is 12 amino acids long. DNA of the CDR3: TGTGCCAGCAGCATTACTACGATAGAGCAGTACTTC. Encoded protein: CASSITTIEQYF.

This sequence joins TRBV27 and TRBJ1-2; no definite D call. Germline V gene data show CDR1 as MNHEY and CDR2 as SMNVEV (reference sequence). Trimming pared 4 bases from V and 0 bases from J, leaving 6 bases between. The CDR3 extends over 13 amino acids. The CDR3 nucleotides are TGTGCCAGCAGTTGGGCCCCTAACTATGGCTACACCTTC. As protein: CASSWAPNYGYTF.

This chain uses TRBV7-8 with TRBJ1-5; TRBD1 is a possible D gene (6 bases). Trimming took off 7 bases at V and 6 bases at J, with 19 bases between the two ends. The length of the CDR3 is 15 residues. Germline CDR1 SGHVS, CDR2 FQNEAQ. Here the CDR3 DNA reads TGTGCCAGCACACCCTTAGAGGGGGAACTTCAGCCCCAGCATTTT. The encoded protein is CASTPLEGELQPQHF.

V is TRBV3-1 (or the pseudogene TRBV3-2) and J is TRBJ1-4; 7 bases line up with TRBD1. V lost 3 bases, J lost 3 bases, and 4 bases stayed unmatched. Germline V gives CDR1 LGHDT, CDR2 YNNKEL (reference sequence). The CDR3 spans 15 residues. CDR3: CASSQAGTANEKLFF. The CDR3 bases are TGTGCCAGCAGCCAGGCCGGGACAGCTAATGAAAAACTGTTTTTT.

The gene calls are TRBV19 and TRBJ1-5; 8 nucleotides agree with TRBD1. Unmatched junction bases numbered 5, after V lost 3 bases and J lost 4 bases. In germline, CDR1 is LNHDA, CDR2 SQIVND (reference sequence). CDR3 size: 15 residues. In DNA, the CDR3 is TGTGCCAGTAGTATCTACAGGGGGTGGAATCAGCCCCAGCATTTT. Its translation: CASSIYRGWNQPQHF.

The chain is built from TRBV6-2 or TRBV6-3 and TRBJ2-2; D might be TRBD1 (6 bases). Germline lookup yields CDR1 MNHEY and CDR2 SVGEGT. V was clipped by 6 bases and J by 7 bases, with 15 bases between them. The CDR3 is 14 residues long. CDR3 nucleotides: TGTGCCAGCAGCCCCCGACAGGATGGCGGGGAGCTGTTTTTT. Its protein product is CASSPRQDGGELFF.

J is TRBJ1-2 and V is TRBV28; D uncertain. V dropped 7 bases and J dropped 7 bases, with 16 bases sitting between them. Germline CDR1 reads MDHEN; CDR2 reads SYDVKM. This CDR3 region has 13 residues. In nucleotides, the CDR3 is TGTGCCAGCAAGAACCCCGAGGGAGTTGGCTACACCTTC. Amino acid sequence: CASKNPEGVGYTF.

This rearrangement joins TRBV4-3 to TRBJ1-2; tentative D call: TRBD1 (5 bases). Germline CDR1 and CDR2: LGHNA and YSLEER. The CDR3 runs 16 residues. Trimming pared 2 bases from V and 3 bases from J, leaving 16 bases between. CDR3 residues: CASSQSSYRDYYGYTF. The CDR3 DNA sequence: TGCGCCAGCAGCCAAAGTAGTTACCGGGACTACTATGGCTACACCTTC.

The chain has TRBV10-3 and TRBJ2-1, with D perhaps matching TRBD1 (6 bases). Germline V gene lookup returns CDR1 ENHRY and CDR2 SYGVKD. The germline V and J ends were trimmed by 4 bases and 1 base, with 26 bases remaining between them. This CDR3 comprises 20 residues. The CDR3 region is CAISVVEGTGRGLSYNEQFF. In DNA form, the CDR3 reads TGTGCCATCAGTGTAGTCGAGGGGACCGGCAGGGGCCTATCCTACAATGAGCAGTTCTTC.

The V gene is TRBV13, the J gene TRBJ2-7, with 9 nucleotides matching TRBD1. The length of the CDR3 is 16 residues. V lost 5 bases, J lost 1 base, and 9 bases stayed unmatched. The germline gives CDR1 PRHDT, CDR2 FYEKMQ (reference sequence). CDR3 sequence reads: CASSLYSGTGSYEQYF. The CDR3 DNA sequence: TGTGCCAGCAGCCTGTACTCCGGGACAGGGTCCTACGAGCAGTACTTC.

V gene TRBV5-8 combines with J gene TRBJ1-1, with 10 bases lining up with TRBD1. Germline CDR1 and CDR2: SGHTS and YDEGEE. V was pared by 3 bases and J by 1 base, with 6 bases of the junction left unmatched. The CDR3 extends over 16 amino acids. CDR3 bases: TGTGCCAGCAGCTCGGGACAGGGGCCGGGGAACACTGAAGCTTTCTTT. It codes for CASSSGQGPGNTEAFF.

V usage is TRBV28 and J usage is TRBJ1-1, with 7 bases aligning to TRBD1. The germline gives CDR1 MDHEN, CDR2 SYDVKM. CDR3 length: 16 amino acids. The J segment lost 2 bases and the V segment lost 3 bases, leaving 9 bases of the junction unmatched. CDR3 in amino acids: CASSFTGVPINTEAFF. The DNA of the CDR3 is TGTGCCAGCAGTTTTACAGGGGTCCCAATTAACACTGAAGCTTTCTTT.

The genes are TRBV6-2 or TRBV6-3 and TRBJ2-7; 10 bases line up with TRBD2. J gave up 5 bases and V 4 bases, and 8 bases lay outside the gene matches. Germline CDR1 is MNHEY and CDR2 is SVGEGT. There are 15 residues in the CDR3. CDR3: CASSLESGRAHEQYF. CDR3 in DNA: TGTGCCAGCAGTTTAGAGAGCGGGAGGGCCCACGAGCAGTACTTC.

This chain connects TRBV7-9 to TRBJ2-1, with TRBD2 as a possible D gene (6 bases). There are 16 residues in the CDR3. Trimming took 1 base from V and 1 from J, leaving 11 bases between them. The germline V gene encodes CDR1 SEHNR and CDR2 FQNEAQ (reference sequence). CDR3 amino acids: CASSLGAGLSYNEQFF. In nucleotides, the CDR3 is TGTGCCAGCAGCTTAGGCGCGGGGTTATCCTACAATGAGCAGTTCTTC. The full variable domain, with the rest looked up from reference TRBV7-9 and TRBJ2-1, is DTGVSQNPRHKITKRGQNVTFRCDPISEHNRLYWYRQTLGQGPEFLTYFQNEAQLEKSRLLSDRFSAERPKGSFSTLEIQRTEQGDSAMYLCASSLGAGLSYNEQFFGPGTRLTVL.

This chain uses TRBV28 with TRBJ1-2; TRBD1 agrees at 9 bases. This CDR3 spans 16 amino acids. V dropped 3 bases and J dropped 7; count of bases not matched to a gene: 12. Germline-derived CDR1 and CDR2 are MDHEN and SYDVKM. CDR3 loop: CASSFQHLGQGFGYTF. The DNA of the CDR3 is TGTGCCAGCAGTTTCCAACACCTGGGACAGGGTTTTGGCTACACCTTC.

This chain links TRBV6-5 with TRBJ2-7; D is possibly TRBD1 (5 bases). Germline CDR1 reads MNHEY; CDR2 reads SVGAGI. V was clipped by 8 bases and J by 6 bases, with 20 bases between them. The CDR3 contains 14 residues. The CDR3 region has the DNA TGTGCCAGCGAAAAGGGGTTGGGAATCGGCGAGCAGTACTTC. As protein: CASEKGLGIGEQYF.

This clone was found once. CDR3 coding DNA: TGTGCCAGCAGCTTAGCTCAGCGGACAGGGAAAGGGCAGCCCCAGCATTTT. Its protein product is CASSLAQRTGKGQPQHF. The gene calls are TRBV7-8 and TRBJ1-5; 8 bases are a match to TRBD1. From germline, CDR1 is SGHVS and CDR2 FQNEAQ. The CDR3 spans 17 residues. With 0 bases clipped from V and 7 bases from J, the junction kept 11 bases outside the gene matches.

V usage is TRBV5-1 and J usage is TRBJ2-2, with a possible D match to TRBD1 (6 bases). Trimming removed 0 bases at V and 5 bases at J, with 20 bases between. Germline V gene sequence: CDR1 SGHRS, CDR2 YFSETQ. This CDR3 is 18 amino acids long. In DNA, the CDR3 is TGCGCCAGCAGCTTGGTAGGGGACACCCAAAGTAGAACCGGGGAGCTGTTTTTT. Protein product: CASSLVGDTQSRTGELFF.

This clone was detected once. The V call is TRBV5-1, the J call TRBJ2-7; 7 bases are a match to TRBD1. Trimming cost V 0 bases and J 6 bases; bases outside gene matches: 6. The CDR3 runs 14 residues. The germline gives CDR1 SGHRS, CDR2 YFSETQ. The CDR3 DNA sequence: TGCGCCAGCAGCTTGGTACCGGGACAGTTCGAGCAGTACTTC. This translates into CASSLVPGQFEQYF.

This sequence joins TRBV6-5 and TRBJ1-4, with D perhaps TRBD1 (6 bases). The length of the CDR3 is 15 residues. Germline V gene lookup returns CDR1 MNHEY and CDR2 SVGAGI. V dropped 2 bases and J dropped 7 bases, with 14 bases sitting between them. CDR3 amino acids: CASSYKGGRREKLFF. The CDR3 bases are TGTGCCAGCAGTTACAAAGGGGGTAGGCGTGAAAAACTGTTTTTT.

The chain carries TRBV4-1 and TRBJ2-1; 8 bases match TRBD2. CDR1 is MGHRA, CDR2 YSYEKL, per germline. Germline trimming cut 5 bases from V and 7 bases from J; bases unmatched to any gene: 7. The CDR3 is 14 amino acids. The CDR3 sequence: CASSGQREINEQFF. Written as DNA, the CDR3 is TGCGCCAGCAGCGGCCAGCGGGAGATAAATGAGCAGTTCTTC.

The CDR3 is CATAGGGDQPQHF. CDR3 bases: TGTGCCACCGCAGGGGGAGGAGATCAGCCCCAGCATTTT. The rearrangement uses TRBV10-3 and TRBJ1-5, with 7 bases matching TRBD1. The germline V gene has CDR1 ENHRY and CDR2 SYGVKD. The CDR3 has 13 residues. V lost 10 bases, J lost 5 bases, and 8 bases stayed unmatched.

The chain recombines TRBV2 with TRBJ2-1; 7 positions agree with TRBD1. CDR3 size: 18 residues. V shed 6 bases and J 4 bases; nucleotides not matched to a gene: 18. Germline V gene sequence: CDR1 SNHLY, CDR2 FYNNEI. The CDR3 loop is CASRIPGGTGSLYNEQFF. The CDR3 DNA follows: TGTGCCAGCAGGATTCCAGGGGGAACGGGGTCATTGTACAATGAGCAGTTCTTC.

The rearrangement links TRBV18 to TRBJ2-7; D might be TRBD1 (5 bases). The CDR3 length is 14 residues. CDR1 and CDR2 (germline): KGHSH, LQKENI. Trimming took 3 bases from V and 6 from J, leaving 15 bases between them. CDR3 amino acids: CASSPQDKWSEQYF. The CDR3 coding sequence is TGTGCCAGCTCACCGCAGGACAAGTGGTCCGAGCAGTACTTC.

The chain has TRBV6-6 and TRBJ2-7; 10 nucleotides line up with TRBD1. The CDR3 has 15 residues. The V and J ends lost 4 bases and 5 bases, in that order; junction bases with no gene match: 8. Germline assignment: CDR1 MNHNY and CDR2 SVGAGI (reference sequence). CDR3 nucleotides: TGTGCCAGCAGTTCCCCGACAGGGGGCATTGACGAGCAGTACTTC. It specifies CASSSPTGGIDEQYF.